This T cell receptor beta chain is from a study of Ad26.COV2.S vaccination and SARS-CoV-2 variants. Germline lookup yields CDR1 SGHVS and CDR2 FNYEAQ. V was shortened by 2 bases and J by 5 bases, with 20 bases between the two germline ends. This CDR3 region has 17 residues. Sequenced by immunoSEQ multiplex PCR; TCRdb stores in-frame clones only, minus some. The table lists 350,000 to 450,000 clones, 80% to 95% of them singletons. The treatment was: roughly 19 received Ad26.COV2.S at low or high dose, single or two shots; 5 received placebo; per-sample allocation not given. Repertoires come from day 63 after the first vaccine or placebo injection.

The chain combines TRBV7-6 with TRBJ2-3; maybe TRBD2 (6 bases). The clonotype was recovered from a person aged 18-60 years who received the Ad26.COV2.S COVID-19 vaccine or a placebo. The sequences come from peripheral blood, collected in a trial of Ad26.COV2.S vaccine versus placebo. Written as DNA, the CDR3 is TGTGCCAGCAGCTTAATTCGGTCGGGGGATGGTGTAGATACGCAGTATTTT. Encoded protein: CASSLIRSGDGVDTQYF.